Listed here is a single T cell receptor (beta chain). Its antigen remains unidentified. This specimen comes from a study of blood T cells in healthy people across ages. Study results and caveats: Nothing was known about donor CMV status, and this possibly confounded expanded clonotype changes.

Using a J-beta primer mix together with a sample-barcoded 5' primer, a second PCR was run for 7 to 11 cycles. From the 5' RACE reads, TCRdb called clonotypes with MiXCR, one entry per CDR3 protein. The repertoire includes around 870,000 distinct CDR3 sequences, around 28% of them detected once, and around 15% sits in the top ten. The clonotype originates from an elderly woman in good health. The sample taken for sequencing was blood.

In DNA, the CDR3 is TGCAGTGCTTCCCCAGTGGAGCGGCTTAAAAACATTCAGTACTTC. It encodes CSASPVERLKNIQYF. The genes are TRBV20-1 and TRBJ2-7; tentative D call: TRBD2 (5 bases). The end of the DNA fits TRBJ2-4 better, so the J call may be wrong. CDR3 length: 15 residues. Germline CDR1 is DFQATT and CDR2 is SNEGSKA (reference sequence).